This T cell receptor (beta chain) originates from a study of regulatory T cells in long-lasting Graves disease. Time point denoted: newly diagnosed GD, antithyroid drugs for less than 3 months. From PBMCs, RNA was extracted and then used to make the TCR library. This clonotype occurred many times. With iRepertoire HTBI primers and Arm-PCR of CDR3 regions, TCR beta libraries were built. Authors' processing steps: Samples collectively showed approximately 62 TRBV and around 15 TRBJ segments. TCRdb reprocessed the multiplex PCR reads via MiXCR and lists one record per CDR3 protein. TCRdb's processing, not the authors', yielded these V and J calls. The sample has roughly 380,000 distinct CDR3 sequences, 16% seen once; the top ten hold roughly 30%. V was clipped by 1 base and J by 5 bases, with 13 bases between them. Germline V lookup: CDR1 SGHRS, CDR2 YFSETQ. This CDR3 comprises 15 residues. The same data also contributed to another study, on T cells in Graves' hyperthyroidism and ophthalmopathy. That paper states: Thyroid ultrasound, orbital computed tomography, clinical symptoms, and serum thyroxine and TRAb underpinned diagnoses. A first-round RT-PCR of the TCR CDR3 used the HTBI primer set.

The rearrangement links TRBV5-1 to TRBJ2-1; D not certain. The sample was peripheral blood mononuclear cells (PBMCs), taken at new diagnosis, from a patient treated with antithyroid drugs. The receptor comes from a man aged 35 to 55 with Graves disease. The CDR3 bases are TGCGCCAGCAGCTTGTTTGCCGCAGAGAACAATGAGCAGTTCTTC. Translation: CASSLFAAENNEQFF.